Below are 25 T cell receptor beta chains sequenced from a single sample in a study of beta chain features in type 1 diabetes. Study outcomes and limitations: Researchers report that Type 1 diabetes patients had moderately but significantly shorter TCRB CDR3s across all four CD4+ subsets.

Their specific antigens are unknown. The investigators reverse transcribed all of the isolated RNA, so they sequenced expressed TCRB transcripts. Clones were sequenced by immunoSEQ multiplex PCR, and TCRdb holds only the in-frame ones, with some missing. The sample shows roughly 350,000 clones, around a tenth of them seen only once. The sample comprised central memory CD4+ T cells from blood. These receptors were collected from a man aged 25 to 45 with type 1 diabetes.

This chain uses TRBV2 with TRBJ2-3, with D perhaps matching TRBD2 (5 bases). Looked up from germline, CDR1 is SNHLY and CDR2 is FYNNEI. This CDR3 has 15 residues. V was cut by 8 bases and J by 1 base, with 16 bases left in between. The CDR3 sequence: CASESGESGTDTQYF. The DNA for the CDR3 is TGTGCCAGCGAGTCTGGGGAGTCTGGCACAGATACGCAGTATTTT.

This clone was detected only a few times. The chain links TRBV6-1 to TRBJ2-1, with D possibly TRBD2 on 6 matching bases. This CDR3 region has 15 residues. The germline gives CDR1 MNHNS, CDR2 SASEGT. The germline V and J ends were trimmed by 2 bases and 2 bases, with 10 bases remaining between them. In DNA, the CDR3 is TGTGCCAGCAGTGAACAACTAGCCACCTACAATGAGCAGTTCTTC. Translation gives CASSEQLATYNEQFF.

V gene TRBV27 combines with J gene TRBJ2-5; 10 bases line up with TRBD1. CDR1 and CDR2 from the germline V gene are MNHEY and SMNVEV (reference sequence). V was pared by 5 bases and J by 4 bases, with 4 bases of the junction left unmatched. The CDR3 runs 14 residues. The CDR3 region has the DNA TGTGCCAGCAGTATGCGGACAGGGGGAGAGACCCAGTACTTC. Translation gives CASSMRTGGETQYF.

The chain employs TRBV7-3 and TRBJ2-2, with D perhaps TRBD2 (5 bases). The germline CDR1 and CDR2 sequences are SGHTA and FQGTGA. Trimming took 4 bases from V and 0 from J, leaving 12 bases between them. This CDR3 spans 16 amino acids. CDR3 DNA: TGTGCCAGCAGCTCACGGGGTGGGACGAACACCGGGGAGCTGTTTTTT. It translates to CASSSRGGTNTGELFF.

The chain recombines TRBV7-2 with TRBJ2-3; 10 nucleotides align to TRBD2. CDR1 and CDR2 from the germline V gene are SGHTA and FQGNSA. With 1 base clipped from V and 3 bases from J, the junction kept 4 bases outside the gene matches. CDR3 length: 16 residues. CDR3: CASSLEASGSTDTQYF. The CDR3 DNA reads as TGTGCCAGCAGCTTAGAGGCTAGCGGGAGTACAGATACGCAGTATTTT.

This chain joins TRBV15 and TRBJ2-1; weak D call: TRBD1 (6 bases). Germline V gene sequence: CDR1 LNHNV, CDR2 YYDKDF (reference sequence). The CDR3 has 15 amino acids. V lost 4 bases, J lost 5 bases, and 15 bases lay in between. The CDR3: CATSTRSGTNNEQFF. CDR3 nucleotide sequence: TGTGCCACCAGCACACGATCCGGGACAAACAATGAGCAGTTCTTC.

The V call is TRBV19, the J call TRBJ1-1; D gene ambiguous. This CDR3 region has 13 residues. Germline V gene lookup returns CDR1 LNHDA and CDR2 SQIVND (reference sequence). V dropped 7 bases and J dropped 3 bases, with 12 bases sitting between them. The CDR3 bases are TGTGCCAGTACATATCGGGATGACACTGAAGCTTTCTTT. This translates into CASTYRDDTEAFF.

The sample holds many counts of this clone. CDR3 sequence: CASSLAVDTQYF. The CDR3 bases are TGTGCCAGCAGCTTGGCCGTTGATACGCAGTATTTT. J is TRBJ2-3 and V is TRBV5-5, with D hard to call. The germline V gene has CDR1 SGHKS and CDR2 YYEKEE (reference sequence). CDR3 size: 12 residues. Trimming took 0 bases from V and 6 from J, leaving 5 bases between them.

This clone appeared a few times. The genes are TRBV27 and TRBJ2-1; D gene unclear. The CDR3 extends over 14 amino acids. V gave up 6 bases and J gave up 3 bases, with 12 bases separating them. Germline values: CDR1 MNHEY, CDR2 SMNVEV (reference sequence). The CDR3 coding sequence is TGTGCCAGCAGCCGGGCCGGCCACTACAATGAGCAGTTCTTC. It yields the protein CASSRAGHYNEQFF.

This clone came up a few times. V and J are TRBV28 and TRBJ2-1; TRBD2 agrees at 11 bases. Germline V gene data show CDR1 as MDHEN and CDR2 as SYDVKM. The CDR3 has 16 residues. The J segment lost 3 bases and the V segment lost 3 bases, leaving 4 bases of the junction unmatched. CDR3 region: CASSFGGTSGYNEQFF. The CDR3 DNA reads as TGTGCCAGCAGTTTTGGGGGGACTAGCGGCTACAATGAGCAGTTCTTC.

This clone occurred a few times. This chain links TRBV5-1 with TRBJ2-1; weak D call: TRBD2 (5 bases). CDR3 length: 14 amino acids. Germline V gene lookup returns CDR1 SGHRS and CDR2 YFSETQ. V shed 6 bases and J shed 8 bases, with 18 bases lying between them. The CDR3 coding sequence is TGCGCCAGCACCACCGCCGGGTCGCGGGATGAGCAGTTCTTC. Translation gives CASTTAGSRDEQFF.

The table lists this clone with a few counts. The rearrangement links TRBV5-1 to TRBJ2-5; 13 bases line up with TRBD2. Germline lookup yields CDR1 SGHRS and CDR2 YFSETQ. J was trimmed by 5 bases and V by 0 bases; bases with no gene match: 1. The CDR3 extends over 15 amino acids. The CDR3, as DNA: TGCGCCAGCAGCTTGGGGACTAGCGGGAGCGAGACCCAGTACTTC. This sequence encodes CASSLGTSGSETQYF.

This clone has a handful of counts. The V call is TRBV5-1, the J call TRBJ2-1; D gene uncertain. Trimming removed 8 bases from V and 6 bases from J, with 15 bases in between. This CDR3 region has 13 residues. Germline CDR1 SGHRS, CDR2 YFSETQ. The CDR3 region is CASSGEGSNEQFF. CDR3 in DNA: TGCGCCAGTTCAGGTGAAGGGTCCAATGAGCAGTTCTTC.

This clone was seen ten or more times. CDR3 DNA sequence: TGTGCCAGCAGCTTATTCAATGAGCAGTTCTTC. Translation gives CASSLFNEQFF. This chain joins TRBV7-9 and TRBJ2-1; D is ambiguous. CDR3 size: 11 residues. V was shortened by 2 bases and J by 6 bases, with 2 bases between the two germline ends. Per the germline V gene, CDR1 is SEHNR and CDR2 is FQNEAQ (reference sequence). Supplemented by reference TRBV7-9 and TRBJ2-1, the full variable domain reads DTGVSQNPRHKITKRGQNVTFRCDPISEHNRLYWYRQTLGQGPEFLTYFQNEAQLEKSRLLSDRFSAERPKGSFSTLEIQRTEQGDSAMYLCASSLFNEQFFGPGTRLTVL.

The rearrangement joins TRBV19 to TRBJ1-2; 9 bases are shared with TRBD1. With V trimmed by 3 bases and J by 6 bases, 14 bases remained unmatched. Germline V gene lookup returns CDR1 LNHDA and CDR2 SQIVND (reference sequence). CDR3 length: 17 amino acids. CDR3 bases: TGTGCCAGTAGTATCATGCCGGGACAGGGAAGTTTTAATGGCTACACCTTC. Protein: CASSIMPGQGSFNGYTF.

This clone was counted between two and nine times. The chain uses TRBV6-6 and TRBJ2-1; perhaps TRBD2 as D (5 bases). This CDR3 region has 13 residues. From germline, CDR1 is MNHNY and CDR2 SVGAGI (reference sequence). V was clipped by 5 bases and J by 4 bases, with 9 bases between them. CDR3 in DNA: TGTGCCAGCAGTGAGGGCAGATACAATGAGCAGTTCTTC. It translates to CASSEGRYNEQFF.

This clone has only a few counts. This chain joins TRBV6-1 and TRBJ1-5; possible D gene TRBD1, 6 bases. Trimming cost V 2 bases and J 4 bases, with 6 bases left between them. The CDR3 length is 13 residues. Per the germline V gene, CDR1 is MNHNS and CDR2 is SASEGT. The CDR3, as DNA: TGTGCCAGCAGTGAAAGGGGGAATCAGCCCCAGCATTTT. As protein: CASSERGNQPQHF.

The DNA for the CDR3 is TGCAGCTGCGGGAGTGGGGGGCAAGAGACCCAGTACTTC. The encoded protein is CSCGSGGQETQYF. The V call is TRBV29-1, the J call TRBJ2-5; 7 bases are a match to TRBD2. CDR1 and CDR2 (germline): SQVTM, ANQGSEA. Trimming removed 8 bases from V and 2 bases from J; junction bases left unmatched: 8. This CDR3 region has 13 residues.

This clone has only a few counts. The rearrangement joins TRBV6-5 to TRBJ1-5, with TRBD1 matching 7 bases. V gave up 8 bases and J gave up 2 bases; unmatched junction bases: 3. CDR3 length equals 13 residues. Germline loops: CDR1 MNHEY, CDR2 SVGAGI. DNA of the CDR3: TGTGCCAGCGGACAGGCAGGCAATCAGCCCCAGCATTTT. Its translation is CASGQAGNQPQHF.

This clone was counted between two and nine times. The chain recombines TRBV15 with TRBJ2-7, with 7 nucleotides matching TRBD1. V gave up 5 bases and J gave up 2 bases; unmatched junction bases: 9. CDR1 is LNHNV, CDR2 YYDKDF, per germline (reference sequence). The CDR3 runs to 15 residues. The CDR3 spells CATSLHGTATYEQYF. CDR3 DNA: TGTGCCACCAGCCTACACGGGACAGCAACCTACGAGCAGTACTTC. The variable domain in full, completed from reference TRBV15 and TRBJ2-7, reads DAMVIQNPRYQVTQFGKPVTLSCSQTLNHNVMYWYQQKSSQAPKLLFHYYDKDFNNEADTPDNFQSRRPNTSFCFLDIRSPGLGDTAMYLCATSLHGTATYEQYFGPGTRLTVT.

This clone turned up a few times. The rearrangement uses TRBV2 and TRBJ2-5, with 10 bases lining up with TRBD2. The CDR3 contains 14 residues. The germline CDR1 and CDR2 sequences are SNHLY and FYNNEI. The V gene end was trimmed by 8 bases and the J gene end by 7 bases; junction bases not matched to a gene: 10. The CDR3 protein is CASGGSSGRSTQYF. CDR3 nucleotide sequence: TGTGCCAGCGGGGGTTCTAGCGGGAGATCGACCCAGTACTTC.

This clone was recorded a few times. The genes are TRBV5-6 and TRBJ2-1; 7 bases are a match to TRBD1. The length of the CDR3 is 15 residues. Germline loops: CDR1 SGHDT, CDR2 YYEEEE. The trim removed 1 base at V and 0 bases at J, leaving 1 base unmatched. CDR3 coding DNA: TGTGCCAGCAGCTTGACAGGGGCCTCCTACAATGAGCAGTTCTTC. This codes for CASSLTGASYNEQFF.

This clone was seen a handful of times. The chain recombines TRBV4-1 with TRBJ2-2; D is undetermined. Trimming left V 4 bases short and J 0 bases short, with 12 bases between. Germline V gives CDR1 MGHRA, CDR2 YSYEKL. This CDR3 region has 16 residues. This CDR3 reads CASSPVGDANTGELFF. CDR3 DNA sequence: TGCGCCAGCAGCCCCGTGGGCGATGCGAACACCGGGGAGCTGTTTTTT.

This clone has a handful of counts. The rearrangement links TRBV4-3 to TRBJ1-1, with 7 bases aligning to TRBD1. Germline values: CDR1 LGHNA, CDR2 YSLEER. The CDR3 has 13 amino acids. J gave up 4 bases and V 5 bases, and 4 bases lay outside the gene matches. The CDR3 here is CASSSGGFTEAFF. The DNA of the CDR3 is TGCGCCAGCAGCTCAGGGGGGTTCACTGAAGCTTTCTTT.

This chain joins TRBV19 and TRBJ1-1, with 7 bases aligning to TRBD1. V lost 4 bases to trimming and J lost 3 bases; unmatched junction nucleotides: 5. This CDR3 is 14 amino acids long. CDR1 is LNHDA and CDR2 is SQIVND in the germline V gene (reference sequence). In nucleotides, the CDR3 is TGTGCCAGTAGTAAGGGGGCGGCTGACACTGAAGCTTTCTTT. This sequence encodes CASSKGAADTEAFF.